This entry lists 32 T cell receptor beta chains sequenced from one sample in a study of T cell repertoires in cytomegalovirus infection. TCRdb recomputed calls from the reads with MiXCR, one row per CDR3 protein. The sample lists 150,000 or so distinct CDR3 sequences; about 6.5% were seen once. The sequencing sample was made of PBMCs. All receptors come from a human donor in good health (CMV status not recorded). Some clones in this sample may be carry-over from other donors' samples.

This clonotype was seen many times. The CDR3 bases are TGTGCCACCAGCAGAGAAGCGATGTCACCCCTCCACTTT. This gives the protein CATSREAMSPLHF. The gene calls are TRBV15 and TRBJ1-6; D is unresolved. Germline V CDR1 and CDR2: LNHNV, YYDKDF (reference sequence). The CDR3 spans 13 residues. V lost 0 bases and J 10 bases, leaving 7 bases between the germline ends.

The table lists this clonotype with many counts. The gene calls are TRBV7-2 and TRBJ2-5, with 8 bases that match TRBD1. CDR3 length: 16 residues. CDR1 is SGHTA, CDR2 FQGNSA, per germline. Unmatched junction bases numbered 9, after V lost 1 base and J lost 5 bases. CDR3 in amino acids: CASSLGADRAWETQYF. CDR3 coding DNA: TGTGCCAGCAGCTTAGGGGCGGACAGGGCATGGGAGACCCAGTACTTC.

This clonotype was found many times. V usage is TRBV7-2 and J usage is TRBJ1-6, with D uncertain. The germline V gene encodes CDR1 SGHTA and CDR2 FQGNSA. The CDR3 is made up of 14 amino acids. V was clipped by 5 bases and J by 5 bases, with 10 bases between them. CDR3 sequence reads: CASSTGVNNSPLHF. The CDR3 DNA reads TGTGCCAGCAGCACCGGGGTAAATAATTCACCCCTCCACTTT.

This clonotype was seen more than once but under ten times. This chain connects TRBV5-1 to TRBJ2-4, with D possibly being TRBD1 (5 bases). V lost 4 bases and J lost 8, with 13 bases in between. The CDR3 runs 13 residues. Per germline, CDR1 SGHRS and CDR2 YFSETQ. The CDR3 region has the DNA TGCGCCAGCAGCCCTGACAGTCTGGACATTCAGTACTTC. Amino acid sequence: CASSPDSLDIQYF.

This clonotype occurred many times. The rearrangement uses TRBV7-3 and TRBJ2-3; D ambiguous. Germline assignment: CDR1 SGHTA and CDR2 FQGTGA. V was pared by 3 bases and J by 6 bases, with 7 bases between. CDR3 size: 12 residues. CDR3 protein: CASSFTQDTQYF. Written as DNA, the CDR3 is TGTGCCAGCAGCTTCACCCAGGATACGCAGTATTTT.

This clonotype appeared many times. CDR3 coding DNA: TGTGCCAGCAGTCTAACAGGGGCCAGCACTGAAGCTTTCTTT. Translation: CASSLTGASTEAFF. V and J are TRBV6-2 or TRBV6-3 and TRBJ1-1; 7 bases match TRBD1. Germline CDR1 reads MNHEY; CDR2 reads SVGEGT. The CDR3 length is 14 residues. V was clipped by 5 bases and J by 4 bases; unmatched bases: 7.

This clonotype was seen many times. This chain connects TRBV15 to TRBJ2-5; 8 bases map to TRBD1. Per germline, CDR1 LNHNV and CDR2 YYDKDF (reference sequence). The CDR3 length is 13 residues. V lost 5 bases and J lost 5; bases outside the gene matches: 4. The CDR3 DNA is TGTGCCACCAGCTCAGGGGGCTGGGAGACCCAGTACTTC. Translation: CATSSGGWETQYF.

This clonotype was seen at least ten times. The chain recombines TRBV28 with TRBJ2-1, with 9 positions matching TRBD2. J was trimmed by 8 bases and V by 1 base; bases with no gene match: 6. CDR1 is MDHEN, CDR2 SYDVKM, per germline. The CDR3 covers 15 residues. CDR3 bases: TGTGCCAGCAGTTTATTAGGCGGGGGGGCCGATGAGCAGTTCTTC. This gives the protein CASSLLGGGADEQFF.

This clonotype was seen at least ten times. V and J are TRBV7-9 and TRBJ2-6; D is unclear. Germline V lookup: CDR1 SEHNR, CDR2 FQNEAQ (reference sequence). V lost 1 base, J lost 10 bases, and 5 bases lay in between. This CDR3 comprises 12 residues. CDR3 DNA: TGTGCCAGCAGCTTAGAGATAAACGTCCTGACTTTC. It codes for CASSLEINVLTF.

This clonotype was seen ten or more times. CDR3 sequence reads: CASSLGKDYEQYF. The CDR3 bases are TGTGCCAGCAGCTTAGGGAAGGACTACGAGCAGTACTTC. This chain uses TRBV7-2 with TRBJ2-7; no definite D call. V lost 1 base to trimming and J lost 3 bases, with 7 bases between them. CDR3 length: 13 amino acids. The germline V gene encodes CDR1 SGHTA and CDR2 FQGNSA.

This clonotype has at least ten counts. The chain employs TRBV29-1 and TRBJ1-1; 8 positions agree with TRBD1. This CDR3 is 13 amino acids long. The junction had 5 bases not matched to a gene; V was cut back by 7 bases and J by 1 base. The germline V gene has CDR1 SQVTM and CDR2 ANQGSEA. CDR3 amino acids: CSGSQGGNTEAFF. The DNA of the CDR3 is TGCAGCGGTTCACAGGGGGGGAACACTGAAGCTTTCTTT.

This clonotype has only a few counts. The J gene is TRBJ2-3, the V gene TRBV7-3; 7 bases fit TRBD2. Germline V gene sequence: CDR1 SGHTA, CDR2 FQGTGA. Losses at the gene ends were 6 bases for V and 5 bases for J; bases not matched to a gene: 8. The length of the CDR3 is 14 residues. CDR3: CASSLQGGEDTQYF. Written as DNA, the CDR3 is TGTGCCAGCAGTCTCCAGGGAGGGGAAGATACGCAGTATTTT.

The rearrangement joins TRBV4-2 to TRBJ1-1, with 8 nucleotides matching TRBD1. The CDR3 consists of 17 residues. CDR1 is LGHNA, CDR2 YNFKEQ, per germline. The J segment lost 1 base and the V segment lost 0 bases, leaving 7 bases of the junction unmatched. As DNA, the CDR3 is TGTGCCAGCAGCCAAGATGATCCCAGGGGGCCGAACACTGAAGCTTTCTTT. Its translation: CASSQDDPRGPNTEAFF.

This clonotype appeared many times. The chain combines TRBV12-3 or TRBV12-4 with TRBJ1-1; unclear D gene. This CDR3 region has 13 residues. Between the trimmed V and J ends, which lost 2 bases and 1 base, there was a span of 5 bases. In nucleotides, the CDR3 is TGTGCCAGCAGTTTATGGCAGAACACTGAAGCTTTCTTT. Protein: CASSLWQNTEAFF.

This clonotype has a handful of counts. The chain joins TRBV6-2 or TRBV6-3 to TRBJ1-2; no clear D gene. V gave up 7 bases and J gave up 3 bases, with 9 bases separating them. This CDR3 has 12 residues. Germline CDR1 and CDR2: MNHEY and SVGEGT. The CDR3 is CASTSQHYGYTF. CDR3 sequence (DNA): TGTGCCAGCACCTCACAGCACTATGGCTACACCTTC.

This clonotype has ten or more counts. The chain has TRBV28 and TRBJ1-2; possibly TRBD1 for D (6 bases). V was cut by 2 bases and J by 6 bases, with 16 bases left in between. CDR3 length equals 15 residues. Germline CDR1 MDHEN, CDR2 SYDVKM. The CDR3 DNA reads TGTGCCAGCAGTTTACACACTACAGGGTTGCATGGCTACACCTTC. It is translated as CASSLHTTGLHGYTF.

This clonotype was found a few times. CDR3 DNA: TGTGCCAGCAGTCACCGGACAGGCCACTCTGGAAACACCATATATTTT. Residues: CASSHRTGHSGNTIYF. The V and J genes are TRBV28 and TRBJ1-3; 7 positions match TRBD1. J was trimmed by 0 bases and V by 5 bases; bases with no gene match: 7. The CDR3 loop spans 16 amino acids. CDR1 and CDR2 (germline): MDHEN, SYDVKM.

In its sample, this clonotype was seen many times. The chain employs TRBV11-2 and TRBJ2-2; D gene ambiguous. CDR1 SGHAT and CDR2 FQNNGV come from the germline V gene. The CDR3 totals 15 residues. V lost 4 bases and J 0 bases, leaving 9 bases between the germline ends. The chain's CDR3 is CASSSQPTNTGELFF. The CDR3 nucleotides read TGTGCCAGCAGCTCACAGCCTACGAACACCGGGGAGCTGTTTTTT.

The chain links TRBV7-9 to TRBJ2-1; 12 bases align to TRBD2. The CDR3 loop spans 15 amino acids. V was pared by 5 bases and J by 7 bases, with 6 bases of the junction left unmatched. CDR1 is SEHNR and CDR2 is FQNEAQ in the germline V gene (reference sequence). CDR3 sequence: CASSQLAGGLNEQFF. For the CDR3, the DNA is TGTGCCAGCAGCCAACTAGCGGGGGGACTAAATGAGCAGTTCTTC.

In its sample, this clonotype was seen many times. The chain employs TRBV7-2 and TRBJ2-2; no clear D gene. With 5 bases removed from V and 7 bases from J, the gap between germline ends came to 11 bases. The CDR3 totals 13 residues. Germline CDR1 SGHTA, CDR2 FQGNSA. The CDR3, as DNA: TGTGCCAGCAGCCCGACGGGTGGCGGGGAGCTGTTTTTT. Translated: CASSPTGGGELFF.

The table lists this clonotype with a few counts. The J gene is TRBJ2-5, the V gene TRBV11-2; no clear D. The V gene lost 5 bases and the J gene lost 5 bases, with 18 bases spanning the gap. The CDR3 runs to 15 residues. Germline CDR1 reads SGHAT; CDR2 reads FQNNGV. CDR3 residues: CASSTLQGRLETQYF. CDR3 DNA: TGTGCCAGCAGCACCCTTCAAGGCAGGCTCGAGACCCAGTACTTC.

This clonotype has ten or more counts. The rearrangement uses TRBV20-1 and TRBJ2-1, with a tentative D call TRBD2 (7 bases). The CDR3 sequence is 13 residues long. V was cut by 2 bases and J by 7 bases, with 12 bases left in between. From germline, CDR1 is DFQATT and CDR2 SNEGSKA (reference sequence). CDR3 residues: CSARSGGLNEQFF. CDR3 DNA: TGCAGTGCTAGATCCGGGGGGCTTAATGAGCAGTTCTTC.

At least ten counts were recorded for this clonotype. The CDR3 sequence: CASSLSRGHGYTF. As DNA, the CDR3 is TGTGCCAGCAGCTTAAGCAGGGGCCATGGCTACACCTTC. The chain combines TRBV7-2 with TRBJ1-2; D is perhaps TRBD1 (6 bases). Germline CDR1 reads SGHTA; CDR2 reads FQGNSA. V was cut by 2 bases and J by 6 bases, with 10 bases left in between. This CDR3 has 13 residues.

This clonotype was seen repeatedly, ten times or more. V and J are TRBV7-2 and TRBJ2-7; TRBD1 might be the D (6 bases). Germline V gene lookup returns CDR1 SGHTA and CDR2 FQGNSA. Trimming took off 3 bases at V and 2 bases at J, with 11 bases between the two ends. The CDR3 is 14 amino acids. CDR3 loop: CASSFQGPTYEQYF. CDR3 bases: TGTGCCAGCAGCTTCCAGGGGCCGACCTACGAGCAGTACTTC.

Only a few counts were recorded for this clonotype. The V and J genes are TRBV28 and TRBJ1-1; 8 bases match TRBD1. With 5 bases clipped from V and 10 bases from J, the junction kept 12 bases outside the gene matches. The CDR3 loop spans 14 amino acids. Germline lookup yields CDR1 MDHEN and CDR2 SYDVKM. CDR3 protein: CASSPTSGQGGAFF. Written as DNA, the CDR3 is TGTGCCAGCAGTCCGACCTCTGGACAGGGAGGAGCTTTCTTT.

This clonotype was found many times. The rearrangement links TRBV7-9 to TRBJ2-5, with 7 bases that match TRBD2. Looked up from germline, CDR1 is SEHNR and CDR2 is FQNEAQ (reference sequence). CDR3 length equals 15 residues. The junction had 10 bases not matched to a gene; V was cut back by 5 bases and J by 4 bases. CDR3 amino acids: CASSPPLGGRETQYF. The DNA of the CDR3 is TGTGCCAGCAGCCCACCCCTGGGGGGGAGAGAGACCCAGTACTTC. Based on the CDR3 plus reference TRBV7-9 and TRBJ2-5, the full variable domain is DTGVSQNPRHKITKRGQNVTFRCDPISEHNRLYWYRQTLGQGPEFLTYFQNEAQLEKSRLLSDRFSAERPKGSFSTLEIQRTEQGDSAMYLCASSPPLGGRETQYFGPGTRLLVL.

This clonotype was seen repeatedly, ten times or more. The gene calls are TRBV7-2 and TRBJ2-1; D gene ambiguous. The germline CDR1 and CDR2 sequences are SGHTA and FQGNSA. CDR3 length: 16 residues. Trimming took off 0 bases at V and 0 bases at J, with 9 bases between the two ends. CDR3 in amino acids: CASSLARPSSYNEQFF. The CDR3 DNA sequence: TGTGCCAGCAGCTTAGCTCGCCCGAGCTCCTACAATGAGCAGTTCTTC.

The rearrangement links TRBV2 to TRBJ1-5; D gene unclear. The V gene lost 4 bases and the J gene lost 3 bases, with 7 bases spanning the gap. Germline CDR1 reads SNHLY; CDR2 reads FYNNEI. The length of the CDR3 is 13 residues. The CDR3 is CASSVETNQPQHF. DNA of the CDR3: TGTGCCAGCAGTGTTGAAACCAATCAGCCCCAGCATTTT.

On this clonotype: A read error may explain this, as a much larger clone is one base away. This sequence joins TRBV19 and TRBJ1-1; 8 positions match TRBD1. The CDR3 covers 14 residues. Germline V CDR1 and CDR2: LNHDA, SQIVND (reference sequence). Written as DNA, the CDR3 is TGTGCCAGTAGTACCCAGGGGGCGAGCACTGAAGCTTCCTTT. Protein: CASSTQGASTEASF.

In this sample, this clonotype turned up a few times. A clone one base away is much larger, so this may be a read error. The chain recombines TRBV6-5 with TRBJ2-2; D is uncertain. CDR1 and CDR2 from the germline V gene are MNHEY and SVGAGI. Trimming removed 6 bases from V and 7 bases from J, with 18 bases in between. CDR3 length: 15 amino acids. CDR3 bases: TGTGCCAGCAGGACCCAATCGGCTTCAGGCGGGGAGCTGTTTTTT. Translating gives CASRTQSASGGELFF.

In its sample, this clonotype was seen many times. This chain uses TRBV7-2 with TRBJ2-1; 7 bases are a match to TRBD2. V gave up 4 bases and J gave up 9 bases; unmatched junction bases: 9. The germline CDR1 and CDR2 sequences are SGHTA and FQGNSA. This CDR3 has 14 amino acids. The DNA of the CDR3 is TGTGCCAGCAGCTCCCGTCGGGGGGTTATTGAGCAGTTCTTC. As protein: CASSSRRGVIEQFF.

This clonotype was seen a few times. The gene calls are TRBV20-1 and TRBJ2-2; D is unclear. V lost 7 bases, J lost 0 bases, and 9 bases lay in between. The CDR3 sequence is 13 residues long. Per germline, CDR1 DFQATT and CDR2 SNEGSKA (reference sequence). CDR3 amino acids: CSVVRTNTGELFF. In nucleotides, the CDR3 is TGCAGTGTTGTGCGGACGAACACCGGGGAGCTGTTTTTT.